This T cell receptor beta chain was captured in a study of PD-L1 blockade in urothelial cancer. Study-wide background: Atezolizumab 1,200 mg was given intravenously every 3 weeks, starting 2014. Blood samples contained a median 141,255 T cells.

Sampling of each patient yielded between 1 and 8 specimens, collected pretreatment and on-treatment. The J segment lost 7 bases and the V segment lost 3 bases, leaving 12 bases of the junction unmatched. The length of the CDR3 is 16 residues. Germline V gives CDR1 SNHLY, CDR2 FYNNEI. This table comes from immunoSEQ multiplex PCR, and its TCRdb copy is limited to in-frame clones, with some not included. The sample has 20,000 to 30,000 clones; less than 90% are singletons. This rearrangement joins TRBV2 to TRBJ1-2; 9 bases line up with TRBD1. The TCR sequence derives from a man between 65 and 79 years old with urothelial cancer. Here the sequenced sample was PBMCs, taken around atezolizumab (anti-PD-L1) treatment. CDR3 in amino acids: CASSDSVEDRGGGYTF. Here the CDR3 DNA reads TGTGCCAGCAGTGATTCGGTCGAGGACAGGGGAGGTGGCTACACCTTC. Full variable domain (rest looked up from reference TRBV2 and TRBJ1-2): EPEVTQTPSHQVTQMGQEVILRCVPISNHLYFYWYRQILGQKVEFLVSFYNNEISEKSEIFDDQFSVERPDGSNFTLKIRSTKLEDSAMYFCASSDSVEDRGGGYTFGSGTRLTVV.